This TCR beta chain originates from a study of cytomegalovirus exposure and HLA in healthy donors. Trimming removed 5 bases at V and 3 bases at J, with 14 bases between. The CDR3 is 15 residues long. The germline V gene has CDR1 MDHEN and CDR2 SYDVKM. 13 Jbeta primers and 60 Vbeta primers were used for the PCR. The data were produced by immunoSEQ multiplex PCR, yet TCRdb's version contains in-frame clones alone and is incomplete. The data contain around 190,000 clones, roughly 85% of them singletons. The chain combines TRBV28 with TRBJ1-5; a weak D match, TRBD1 (5 bases). Sample: PBMCs. This TCR derives from a woman aged 45-65 years in good health and CMV-seronegative. The CDR3, as DNA: TGTGCCAGCAGTCCAGGGAGGGCCGACAATCAGCCCCAGCATTTT. Its translation: CASSPGRADNQPQHF. The variable domain in full, completed from reference TRBV28 and TRBJ1-5, reads DVKVTQSSRYLVKRTGEKVFLECVQDMDHENMFWYRQDPGLGLRLIYFSYDVKMKEKGDIPEGYSVSREKKERFSLILESASTNQTSMYLCASSPGRADNQPQHFGDGTRLSIL.